Listed below are T cell receptor beta chains from one sample, sequenced in a study of neurological immune-mediated disorders. Each CDR3 protein is one row after TCRdb ran MiXCR on the 5' RACE reads. The sample holds tens of thousands of distinct CDR3 sequences; about 4% are singletons and the top ten take 1.3%. Sequenced: PBMCs. Source of these receptors: a man younger than 40 with multiple sclerosis. Both conserved end residues are part of each CDR3. The D gene is left open where the match is weak. A clone size is listed for some rows: how often the clone was seen (once, few, many), or a class if it is expanded.

j_call v_call d_call clone_size cdr3_nt cdr3_aa
TRBJ2-1 TRBV7-9 TRBD2 many TGTGCCAGCAGCCCCGGACTAGCGGGGGCCGCCTCCTACAATGAGCAGTTCTTC CASSPGLAGAASYNEQFF
TRBJ1-5 TRBV20-1 - - TGCAGTGCTAGAGAGGGGGGGTATAGCAATCAGCCCCAGCATTTT CSAREGGYSNQPQHF
TRBJ1-2 TRBV5-1 TRBD1 many TGCGCCAGCAGCCCGGGACAGCCGGTCGATGGCTACACCTTC CASSPGQPVDGYTF
TRBJ2-7 TRBV27 - many TGTGCCAGCAGTTTTGGGGGAGAGTCTTACGAGCAGTACTTC CASSFGGESYEQYF
TRBJ1-5 TRBV12-3/TRBV12-4 TRBD1 many TGTGCCAGCAGCCATGACAGGGGGCATCAGCCCCAGAATTTT CASSHDRGHQPQNF
TRBJ1-5 TRBV20-1 TRBD1 - TGCAGTGCTAGAGATACAGGGGGAGTAAATCAGCCCCAGCATTTT CSARDTGGVNQPQHF
TRBJ2-7 TRBV12-3/TRBV12-4 TRBD1 many TGTGCCAGCAGTCTGTCGGGACAGTCCTACGAGCAGTACTTC CASSLSGQSYEQYF
TRBJ2-6 TRBV20-1 - many TGCAGTGCTAGAGACGGTAGTGAGGGGACCCCGCCACCGTTC CSARDGSEGTPPPF
TRBJ1-2 TRBV4-3 - - TGCGCCAGCAGCCAAGATCTTAGTTCAGCAGGACAATACTATGGCTACACCTTC CASSQDLSSAGQYYGYTF
TRBJ2-1 TRBV20-1 TRBD1 many TGCAGTGCTAGTAAGGGGGCCGACAATGAGCAGTTCTTC CSASKGADNEQFF
TRBJ2-3 TRBV12-3/TRBV12-4 - many TGTGCCAGCAGTGAGAGTACTAGCACAGATACGCAGTATTTT CASSESTSTDTQYF
TRBJ1-2 TRBV3-1 TRBD1 many TGTGCCAGCAGCCAAGCACAGGGGAGGAGTGGCTACACCTTC CASSQAQGRSGYTF
TRBJ1-1 TRBV7-9 - many TGTGCCAGCAGCACCGGACAGAACACTGAAGCTTTCTTT CASSTGQNTEAFF
TRBJ2-1 TRBV6-6 - many TGTGCCAGCAGTTACATCCGAAATGAGCAGTTCTTC CASSYIRNEQFF
TRBJ1-2 TRBV7-9 - many TGTGCCAGCAGACCGACCGGGACGGAGGGCGGCTACACCTTC CASRPTGTEGGYTF
TRBJ1-1 TRBV20-1 - - TGCAGTGCTACTACCCCGGCAGGAGAAATTGAAGCTTTCTTT CSATTPAGEIEAFF
TRBJ2-3 TRBV2 TRBD2 many TGTGCCAGCAGTGAAGTCCCTAGCGGGGGAGATACGCAGTATTTT CASSEVPSGGDTQYF
TRBJ2-1 TRBV29-1 TRBD2 many TGCAGCGCTATCGGACTAGCGGGGAGTTATGAGCAGTTCTTC CSAIGLAGSYEQFF
TRBJ1-2 TRBV20-1 - many TGCAGTGCTCAGCCCCAGGATCGGGGTAACTATGGCTACACCTTC CSAQPQDRGNYGYTF
TRBJ1-5 TRBV3-1 TRBD1 - TGTGCCAGCAGTCGAGGGGGCAATCAGCCCCAGAATTTT CASSRGGNQPQNF
TRBJ2-2 TRBV6-2/TRBV6-3 - many TGTGCCAGCAGTTACGTAAGAAGAGGGGGGGAGCTGTTTTTT CASSYVRRGGELFF
TRBJ2-7 TRBV7-2 - many TGTGCCAGCAGCCTATGGAGGTACGAGCAGTACTTC CASSLWRYEQYF
TRBJ2-3 TRBV6-1 - many TGTGCCAGCGCGATAACTGCCACAGATACGCAGTATTTT CASAITATDTQYF
TRBJ2-3 TRBV12-3/TRBV12-4 - few TGTGCCAGCAGTTTGGGGGCCCCTAGCACAGATACGCAGTATTTT CASSLGAPSTDTQYF
TRBJ2-5 TRBV5-1 TRBD1 many TGCGCCAGCTTGCCGGGACAGCGGTTACAAGAGACCCAGTACTTC CASLPGQRLQETQYF
TRBJ2-1 TRBV5-1 - many TGCGCCAGCAGCTTGGCACCCAGGGGCCCCTACAATGAGCAGTTCTTC CASSLAPRGPYNEQFF
TRBJ2-2 TRBV10-3 - many TGTGCCATCACCCCCCTCCCGCCCGGGGAGCTGTTTTTT CAITPLPPGELFF
TRBJ2-2 TRBV5-1 - many TGCGCCAGCAGCTCCGGGATACAGGTGTATACCGGGGAGCTGTTTTTT CASSSGIQVYTGELFF
TRBJ1-4 TRBV27 - many TGTGCCAGCAGTTCAGCCCCTAGGTTAGGAGAAAAACTGTTTTTT CASSSAPRLGEKLFF
TRBJ2-7 TRBV7-2 - few TGTGCCAGCAGCTTACTAAAGGCCTACGAGCAGTACTTC CASSLLKAYEQYF
TRBJ1-1 TRBV27 - many TGTGCCAGCAGTACACTTGGCACTGAAGCTTTCTTT CASSTLGTEAFF
TRBJ2-4 TRBV15 - many TGTGCCACCAGTTTCGGGGGCAGGGTGTCAAACATTCAGTACTTC CATSFGGRVSNIQYF
TRBJ1-2 TRBV7-9 - many TGTGCCAGCAGCTTAGACGGGGGAAACTATGGCTACACCTTC CASSLDGGNYGYTF
TRBJ2-2 TRBV5-1 - few TGCGCCAGCAGCTTGGACTACAGGATGGCCTCCGGGGAGCTGTTTTTT CASSLDYRMASGELFF
TRBJ2-2 TRBV5-1 - many TGCGCCAGCAGCTTACATTTATCCGGACAGCAAGGAAACACCGGGGAGCTGTTTTTT CASSLHLSGQQGNTGELFF
TRBJ2-5 TRBV7-3 - many TGTGCCAGCAGCGTAACACTAAGACTGATACAAGAGACCCAGTACTTC CASSVTLRLIQETQYF
TRBJ2-1 TRBV6-5 TRBD1 many TGTGCCAGCAGTTACCCCGGGACAGGGGCCTACAATGAGCAGTTCTTC CASSYPGTGAYNEQFF
TRBJ2-3 TRBV27 - many TGTGCCAGCAGTTTAGCTAGCCCGAGCACAGATACGCAGTATTTT CASSLASPSTDTQYF
TRBJ2-2 TRBV7-2 TRBD2 many TGTGCCAGCAGCTTAGTTCAGCGGGGGGTCGGGGAGCTGTTTTTT CASSLVQRGVGELFF
TRBJ1-3 TRBV12-3/TRBV12-4 - many TGTGCCAGCAGTTTGGGCAGGGGAAACACCATATATTTT CASSLGRGNTIYF
TRBJ2-5 TRBV7-7 - many TGTGCCAGCAGCTTAGGGCCAGGGATTTTCCAAGAGACCCAGTACTTC CASSLGPGIFQETQYF
TRBJ2-7 TRBV7-2 TRBD1 many TGTGCCAGCACCAGCCCTACAGGGGGCACCTACGAGCAGTACTTC CASTSPTGGTYEQYF
TRBJ1-5 TRBV6-5 TRBD1 many TGTGCCAGCAGCCGGACAGGGGGATGGGGACAGCCCCAGCATTTT CASSRTGGWGQPQHF
TRBJ2-3 TRBV20-1 TRBD2 many TGCAGTGCTAGCTCAGCCTGGCGGGGGGGTTTCACAGATACGCAGTATTTT CSASSAWRGGFTDTQYF
TRBJ2-1 TRBV6-5 - many TGTGCCAGCAGTCAACCCTCTAGCGCCTCCTACAATGAGCAGTTCTTC CASSQPSSASYNEQFF
TRBJ2-7 TRBV5-1 - few TGCGCCAGCAGCTTGGCGCCGGCCTCCTACGAGCAGTACTTC CASSLAPASYEQYF
TRBJ1-6 TRBV6-5 - many TGTGCCAGCAAAAGGTCCGGGACGGGGAATTCACCCCTCAACTTT CASKRSGTGNSPLNF
TRBJ2-2 TRBV12-3/TRBV12-4 TRBD2 many TGTGCCAGCAGTTACGGACTAGCGGTGAACACCGGGGAGCTGTTTTTT CASSYGLAVNTGELFF
TRBJ2-3 TRBV5-1 TRBD1 few TGCGCCAGCAGCTTAAACAGGGGATCGAGTACAGATACGCAGTATTTT CASSLNRGSSTDTQYF
TRBJ1-5 TRBV20-1 - few TGCAGTTTAGCGATGGGGCAGCCCCAGCATTTT CSLAMGQPQHF
TRBJ2-2 TRBV5-1 - many TGCGCCAGCAGCTTTGGGCCGAACACCGGGGAGCTGTTTTTT CASSFGPNTGELFF
TRBJ2-5 TRBV20-1 - many TGCAGTGCCATACAAGAGACCCAGTACTTC CSAIQETQYF
TRBJ2-1 TRBV14 - many TGTGCCAGCAGCCATTTTAGGACCGTAAGCTCCTACAATGAGCAGTTCTTC CASSHFRTVSSYNEQFF
TRBJ1-6 TRBV12-3/TRBV12-4 TRBD1 many TGTGCCAGCAGTTTGCTGGGACAGGGGAGGAATTCACCCCTCCACTTT CASSLLGQGRNSPLHF